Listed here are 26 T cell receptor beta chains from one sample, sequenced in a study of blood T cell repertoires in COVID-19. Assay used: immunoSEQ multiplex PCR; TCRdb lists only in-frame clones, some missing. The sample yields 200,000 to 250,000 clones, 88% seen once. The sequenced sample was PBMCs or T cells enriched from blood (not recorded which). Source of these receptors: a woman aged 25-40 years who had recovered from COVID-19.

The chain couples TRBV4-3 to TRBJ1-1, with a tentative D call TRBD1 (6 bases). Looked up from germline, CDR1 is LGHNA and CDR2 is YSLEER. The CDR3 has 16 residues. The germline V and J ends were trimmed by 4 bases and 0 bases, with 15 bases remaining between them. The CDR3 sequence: CASSPGGALMNTEAFF. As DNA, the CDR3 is TGCGCCAGCAGCCCGGGGGGGGCCCTTATGAACACTGAAGCTTTCTTT.

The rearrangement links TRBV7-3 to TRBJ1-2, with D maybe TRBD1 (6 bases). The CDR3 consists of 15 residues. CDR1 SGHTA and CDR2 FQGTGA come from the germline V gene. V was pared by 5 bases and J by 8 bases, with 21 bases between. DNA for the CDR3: TGTGCCAGCAGCCCTCATATCCGGGGGGCGGGCGGCTACACCTTC. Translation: CASSPHIRGAGGYTF.

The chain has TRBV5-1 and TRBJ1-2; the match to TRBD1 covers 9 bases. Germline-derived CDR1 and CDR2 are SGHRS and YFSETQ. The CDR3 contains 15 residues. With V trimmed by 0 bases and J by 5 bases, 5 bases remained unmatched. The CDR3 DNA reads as TGCGCCAGCAGCTTGGCAACAGGGGGCGGATATGGCTACACCTTC. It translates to CASSLATGGGYGYTF.

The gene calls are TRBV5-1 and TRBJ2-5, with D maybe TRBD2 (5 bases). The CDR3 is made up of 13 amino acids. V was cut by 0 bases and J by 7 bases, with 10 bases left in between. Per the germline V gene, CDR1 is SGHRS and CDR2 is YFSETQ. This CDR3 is CASSLESEGTQYF. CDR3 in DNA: TGCGCCAGCAGCTTGGAAAGCGAGGGGACCCAGTACTTC.

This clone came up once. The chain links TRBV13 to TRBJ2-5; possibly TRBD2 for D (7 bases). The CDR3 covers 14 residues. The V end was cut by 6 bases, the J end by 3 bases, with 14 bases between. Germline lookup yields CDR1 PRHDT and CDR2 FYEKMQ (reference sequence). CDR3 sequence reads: CASRGGAREETQYF. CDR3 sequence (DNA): TGTGCCAGCAGGGGGGGGGCCAGGGAAGAGACCCAGTACTTC.

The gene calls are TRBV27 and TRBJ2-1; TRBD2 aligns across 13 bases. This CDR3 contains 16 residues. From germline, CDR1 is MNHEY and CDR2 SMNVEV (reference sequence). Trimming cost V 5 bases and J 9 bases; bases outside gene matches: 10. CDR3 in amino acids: CASSQEGTSGGAEQFF. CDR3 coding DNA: TGTGCCAGCAGTCAAGAGGGAACTAGCGGGGGGGCTGAGCAGTTCTTC.

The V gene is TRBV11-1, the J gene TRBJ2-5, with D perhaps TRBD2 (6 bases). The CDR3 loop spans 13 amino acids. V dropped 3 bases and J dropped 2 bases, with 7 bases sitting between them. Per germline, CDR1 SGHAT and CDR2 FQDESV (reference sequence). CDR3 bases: TGTGCCAGCAGCTTCGGGAGTCAAGAGACCCAGTACTTC. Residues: CASSFGSQETQYF.

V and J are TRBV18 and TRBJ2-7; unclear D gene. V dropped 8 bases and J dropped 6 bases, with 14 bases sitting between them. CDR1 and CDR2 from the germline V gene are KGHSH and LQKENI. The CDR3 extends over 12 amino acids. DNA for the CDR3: TGTGCCAGCCCAGAGAGCCGGGTCGAGCAGTACTTC. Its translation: CASPESRVEQYF.

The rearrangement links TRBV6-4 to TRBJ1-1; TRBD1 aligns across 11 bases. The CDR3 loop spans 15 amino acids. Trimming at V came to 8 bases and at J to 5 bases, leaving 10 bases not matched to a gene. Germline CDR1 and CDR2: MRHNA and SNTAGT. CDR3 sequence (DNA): TGTGCCAGCGTCCCGGACAGGGGGCTGGTAACTGAAGCTTTCTTT. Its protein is CASVPDRGLVTEAFF.

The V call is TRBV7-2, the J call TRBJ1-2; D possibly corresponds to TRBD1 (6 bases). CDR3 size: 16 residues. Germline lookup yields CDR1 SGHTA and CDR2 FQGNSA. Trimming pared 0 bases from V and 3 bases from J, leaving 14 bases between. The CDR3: CASSLASGGRHYGYTF. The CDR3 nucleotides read TGTGCCAGCAGCTTAGCCTCGGGGGGGCGGCACTATGGCTACACCTTC.

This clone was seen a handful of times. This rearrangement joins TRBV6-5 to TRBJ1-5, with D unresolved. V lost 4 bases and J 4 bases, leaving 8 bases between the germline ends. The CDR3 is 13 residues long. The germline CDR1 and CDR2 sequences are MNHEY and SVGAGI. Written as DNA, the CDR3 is TGTGCCAGCAGTTCCGGTTTGAATCAGCCCCAGCATTTT. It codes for CASSSGLNQPQHF.

As DNA, the CDR3 is TGCGCCAGCAGCTCGACCGGGGAGCTGTTTTTT. It specifies CASSSTGELFF. V usage is TRBV4-1 and J usage is TRBJ2-2; D unclear. The V and J ends lost 5 bases and 5 bases respectively, with 3 bases between them. The germline CDR1 and CDR2 sequences are MGHRA and YSYEKL. CDR3 length equals 11 residues.

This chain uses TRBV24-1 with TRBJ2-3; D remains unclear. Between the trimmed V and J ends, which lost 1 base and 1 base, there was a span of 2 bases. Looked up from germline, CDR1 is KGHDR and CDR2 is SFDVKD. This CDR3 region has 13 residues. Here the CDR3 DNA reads TGTGCCACCAGTGATTTCGGCACAGATACGCAGTATTTT. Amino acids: CATSDFGTDTQYF.

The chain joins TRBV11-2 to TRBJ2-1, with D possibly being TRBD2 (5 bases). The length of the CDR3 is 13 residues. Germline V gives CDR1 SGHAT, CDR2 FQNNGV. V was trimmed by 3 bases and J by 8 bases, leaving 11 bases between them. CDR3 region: CASSLRVGYEQFF. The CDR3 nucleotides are TGTGCCAGCAGCTTGCGGGTGGGTTATGAGCAGTTCTTC.

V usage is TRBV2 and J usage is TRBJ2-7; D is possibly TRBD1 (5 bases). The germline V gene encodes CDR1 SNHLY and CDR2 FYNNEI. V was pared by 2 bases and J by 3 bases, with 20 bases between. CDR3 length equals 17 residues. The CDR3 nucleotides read TGTGCCAGCAGTGAATTCCCGGACACACGTCTCTTCTACGAGCAGTACTTC. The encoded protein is CASSEFPDTRLFYEQYF.

The CDR3: CATRPDRNNEKLFF. The DNA of the CDR3 is TGTGCCACCCGACCCGACAGGAACAATGAAAAACTGTTTTTT. The rearrangement links TRBV2 to TRBJ1-4; a weak D match, TRBD1 (6 bases). The germline CDR1 and CDR2 sequences are SNHLY and FYNNEI. V lost 10 bases and J lost 5, with 17 bases in between. The CDR3 runs 14 residues.

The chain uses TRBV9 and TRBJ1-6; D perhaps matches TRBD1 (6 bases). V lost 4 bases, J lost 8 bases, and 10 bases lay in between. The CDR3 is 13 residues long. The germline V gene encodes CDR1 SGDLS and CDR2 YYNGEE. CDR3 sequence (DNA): TGTGCCAGCAGCCTACAGGGAGATTCACCCCTCCACTTT. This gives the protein CASSLQGDSPLHF.

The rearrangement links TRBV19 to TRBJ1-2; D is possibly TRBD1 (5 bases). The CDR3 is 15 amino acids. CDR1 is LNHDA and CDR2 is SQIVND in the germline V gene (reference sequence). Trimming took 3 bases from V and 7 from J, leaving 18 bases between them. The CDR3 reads CASSIQTRGTRGYTF. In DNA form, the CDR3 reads TGTGCCAGTAGTATTCAAACAAGGGGAACTCGTGGCTACACCTTC.

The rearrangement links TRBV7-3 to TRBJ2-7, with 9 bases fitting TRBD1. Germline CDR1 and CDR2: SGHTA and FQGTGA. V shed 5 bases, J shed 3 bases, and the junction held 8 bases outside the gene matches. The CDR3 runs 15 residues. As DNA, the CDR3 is TGTGCCAGCAGCGCTACAGGGGGCGGTGACTACGAGCAGTACTTC. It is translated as CASSATGGGDYEQYF. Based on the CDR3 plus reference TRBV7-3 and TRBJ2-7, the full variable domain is GAGVSQTPSNKVTEKGKYVELRCDPISGHTALYWYRQSLGQGPEFLIYFQGTGAADDSGLPNDRFFAVRPEGSVSTLKIQRTERGDSAVYLCASSATGGGDYEQYFGPGTRLTVT.

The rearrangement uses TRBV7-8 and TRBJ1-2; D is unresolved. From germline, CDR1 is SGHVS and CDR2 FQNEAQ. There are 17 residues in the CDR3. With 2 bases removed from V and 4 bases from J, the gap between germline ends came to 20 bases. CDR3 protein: CASSLNLDPYGLYGYTF. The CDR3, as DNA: TGTGCCAGCAGCTTAAACCTTGACCCCTACGGACTCTATGGCTACACCTTC.

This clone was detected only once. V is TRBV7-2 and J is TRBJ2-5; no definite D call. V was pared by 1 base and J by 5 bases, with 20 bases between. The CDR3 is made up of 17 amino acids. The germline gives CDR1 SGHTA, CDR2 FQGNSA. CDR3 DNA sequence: TGTGCCAGCAGCTTAGGTTCTGGGCCATACAGTTTGGAGACCCAGTACTTC. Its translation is CASSLGSGPYSLETQYF.

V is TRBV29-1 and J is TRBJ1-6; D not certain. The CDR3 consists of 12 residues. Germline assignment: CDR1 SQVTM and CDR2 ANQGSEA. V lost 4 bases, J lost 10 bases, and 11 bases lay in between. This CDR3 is CSVAQLRSPLHF. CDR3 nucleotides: TGCAGCGTTGCCCAATTGAGGTCACCCCTCCACTTT.

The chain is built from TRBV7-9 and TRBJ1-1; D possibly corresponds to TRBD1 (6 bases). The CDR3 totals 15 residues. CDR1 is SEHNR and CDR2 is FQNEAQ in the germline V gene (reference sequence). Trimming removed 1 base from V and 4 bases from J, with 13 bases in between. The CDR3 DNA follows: TGTGCCAGCAGCTTAGGGGACAATCTGCTCACTGAAGCTTTCTTT. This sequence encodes CASSLGDNLLTEAFF.

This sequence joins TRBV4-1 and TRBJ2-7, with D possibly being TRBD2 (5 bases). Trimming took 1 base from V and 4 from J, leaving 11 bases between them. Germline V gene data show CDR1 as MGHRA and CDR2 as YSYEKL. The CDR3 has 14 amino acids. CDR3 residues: CASSQVGVMYEQYF. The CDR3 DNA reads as TGCGCCAGCAGCCAAGTCGGGGTTATGTACGAGCAGTACTTC.

The CDR3 DNA sequence: TGTGCCAGCAGCTTAAGGCAGGCCGGGATCTATGGCTACACCTTC. Protein product: CASSLRQAGIYGYTF. This sequence joins TRBV7-8 and TRBJ1-2, with unresolved D. CDR1 is SGHVS, CDR2 FQNEAQ, per germline. V lost 2 bases and J lost 4, with 14 bases in between. The CDR3 totals 15 residues.

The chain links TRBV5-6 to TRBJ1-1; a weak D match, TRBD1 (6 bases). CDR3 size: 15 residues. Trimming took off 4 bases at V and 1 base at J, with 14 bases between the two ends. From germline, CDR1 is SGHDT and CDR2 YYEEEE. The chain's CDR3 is CASSEVGQENTEAFF. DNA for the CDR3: TGTGCCAGCAGCGAAGTGGGACAAGAGAACACTGAAGCTTTCTTT.